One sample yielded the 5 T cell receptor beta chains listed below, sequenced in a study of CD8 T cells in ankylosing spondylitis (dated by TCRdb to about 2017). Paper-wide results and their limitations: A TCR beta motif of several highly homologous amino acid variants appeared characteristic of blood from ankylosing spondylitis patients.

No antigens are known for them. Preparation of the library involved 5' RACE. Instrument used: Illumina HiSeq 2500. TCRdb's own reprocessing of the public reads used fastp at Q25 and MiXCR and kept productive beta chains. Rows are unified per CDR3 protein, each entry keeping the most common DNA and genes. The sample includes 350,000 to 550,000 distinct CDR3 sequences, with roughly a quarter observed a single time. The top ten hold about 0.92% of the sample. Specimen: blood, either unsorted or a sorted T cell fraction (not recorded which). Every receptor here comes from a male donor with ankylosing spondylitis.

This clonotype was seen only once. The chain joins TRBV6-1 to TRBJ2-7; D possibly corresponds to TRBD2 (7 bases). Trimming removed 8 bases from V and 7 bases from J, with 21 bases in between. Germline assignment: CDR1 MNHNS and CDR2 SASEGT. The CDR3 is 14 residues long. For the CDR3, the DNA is TGTGCCAGCCGGGGGGCAGCGGATAGGAGGGAGCAGTACTTC. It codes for CASRGAADRREQYF.

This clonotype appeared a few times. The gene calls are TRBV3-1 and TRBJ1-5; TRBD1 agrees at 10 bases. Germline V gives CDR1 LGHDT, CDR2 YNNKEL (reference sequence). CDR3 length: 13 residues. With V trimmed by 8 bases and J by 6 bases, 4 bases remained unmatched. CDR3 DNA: TGTGCCAGCGGGACAGGGGTTGGTCAGCCCCAGCATTTT. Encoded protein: CASGTGVGQPQHF.

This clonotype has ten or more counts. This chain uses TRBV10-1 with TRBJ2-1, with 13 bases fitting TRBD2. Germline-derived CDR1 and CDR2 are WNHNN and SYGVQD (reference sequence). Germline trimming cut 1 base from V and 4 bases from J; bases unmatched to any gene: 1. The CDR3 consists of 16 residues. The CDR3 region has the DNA TGCGCCAGCAGTGAGTGGACTAGCGGGAGTTACAATGAGCAGTTCTTC. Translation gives CASSEWTSGSYNEQFF.

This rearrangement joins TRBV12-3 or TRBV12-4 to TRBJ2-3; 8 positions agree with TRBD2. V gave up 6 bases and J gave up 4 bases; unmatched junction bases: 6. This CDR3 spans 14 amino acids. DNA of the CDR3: TGTGCCAGCAGACCACTAGCGGAGGCAGATACGCAGTATTTT. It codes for CASRPLAEADTQYF.

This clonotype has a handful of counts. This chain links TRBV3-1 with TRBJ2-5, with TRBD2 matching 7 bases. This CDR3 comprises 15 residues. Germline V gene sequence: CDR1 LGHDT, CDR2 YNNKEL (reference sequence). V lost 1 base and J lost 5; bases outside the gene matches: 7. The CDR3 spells CASSQGGGRWETQYF. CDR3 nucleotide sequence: TGTGCCAGCAGCCAAGGGGGCGGGAGATGGGAGACCCAGTACTTC.